Following are 15 T cell receptor beta chains from one sample sequenced in a study of shared clonotypes between healthy human individuals. Method: immunoSEQ multiplex PCR; TCRdb's copy keeps in-frame clones and lacks some. The repertoire includes 2 million to 2.5 million clones, about 94% of them detected once, and around 0.13% sits in the top ten. The sequenced sample was naive CD4+ T cells sorted from blood. Subset denoted: CD45RA+ positively selected. The receptors derive from a man aged 18 to 30 in good health.

A note on this clone: In the same sample, other DNA sequences code for this CDR3. The chain is built from TRBV18 and TRBJ1-5, with D unresolved. V was pared by 6 bases and J by 3 bases, with 9 bases between. Per the germline V gene, CDR1 is KGHSH and CDR2 is LQKENI. This CDR3 comprises 13 residues. The CDR3 region has the DNA TGTGCCAGCTCCCTAGGAAACAATCAGCCCCAGCATTTT. Translated, it gives CASSLGNNQPQHF.

V usage is TRBV7-2 and J usage is TRBJ2-7; D may match TRBD1 or TRBD2 (7 bases each). Trimming cost V 6 bases and J 2 bases, with 14 bases left between them. Germline V CDR1 and CDR2: SGHTA, FQGNSA. This CDR3 region has 14 residues. The CDR3, as DNA: TGTGCCAGCAGAGGGGGGGGACAGACCTACGAGCAGTACTTC. It encodes CASRGGGQTYEQYF. Full variable domain (missing parts from reference TRBV7-2 and TRBJ2-7): GAGVSQSPSNKVTEKGKDVELRCDPISGHTALYWYRQSLGQGLEFLIYFQGNSAPDKSGLPSDRFSAERTGGSVSTLTIQRTQQEDSAVYLCASRGGGQTYEQYFGPGTRLTVT.

This chain connects TRBV28 to TRBJ1-2; D remains unclear. Trimming left V 2 bases short and J 6 bases short, with 10 bases between. This CDR3 region has 13 residues. Germline CDR1 and CDR2: MDHEN and SYDVKM. CDR3 amino acids: CASSLGVADGYTF. As DNA, the CDR3 is TGTGCCAGCAGTTTAGGGGTCGCTGATGGCTACACCTTC.

This sequence joins TRBV7-2 and TRBJ1-5, with no clear D. The germline gives CDR1 SGHTA, CDR2 FQGNSA. V was cut by 1 base and J by 5 bases, with 9 bases left in between. The CDR3 has 14 amino acids. Here the CDR3 DNA reads TGTGCCAGCAGCTTAGAGGGCAACTATCAGCCCCAGCATTTT. Translation gives CASSLEGNYQPQHF.

V is TRBV7-2 and J is TRBJ1-2; perhaps TRBD1 as D (5 bases). The CDR3 has 13 residues. Per germline, CDR1 SGHTA and CDR2 FQGNSA. V shed 1 base and J shed 4 bases, with 7 bases lying between them. As DNA, the CDR3 is TGTGCCAGCAGCTTAGGAGGGGCCTATGGCTACACCTTC. Residues: CASSLGGAYGYTF.

The rearrangement uses TRBV6-1 and TRBJ1-1; D uncertain. Trimming left V 0 bases short and J 9 bases short, with 20 bases between. CDR1 and CDR2 from the germline V gene are MNHNS and SASEGT. The CDR3 is 16 amino acids. The CDR3: CASSEAAGQRRSQAFF. The CDR3 DNA reads as TGTGCCAGCAGTGAAGCGGCCGGGCAGAGGAGGTCCCAAGCTTTCTTT.

J is TRBJ2-5 and V is TRBV5-1; D not certain. Germline V CDR1 and CDR2: SGHRS, YFSETQ. The CDR3 runs to 16 residues. Trimming took 4 bases from V and 2 from J, leaving 18 bases between them. The CDR3 sequence: CASSTDGVTPQETQYF. CDR3 nucleotide sequence: TGCGCCAGCAGCACGGACGGAGTGACCCCGCAAGAGACCCAGTACTTC.

This chain joins TRBV28 and TRBJ1-1; 7 nucleotides match TRBD1. The ends lost 5 bases at V and 8 bases at J; junction bases unmatched: 8. The length of the CDR3 is 13 residues. The germline CDR1 and CDR2 sequences are MDHEN and SYDVKM. In DNA, the CDR3 is TGTGCCAGCAGTACAGGACAGGTGATAGAAGCTTTCTTT. Its protein is CASSTGQVIEAFF.

V and J are TRBV10-3 and TRBJ2-7, with D tentatively TRBD1 (6 bases). Trimming removed 5 bases at V and 2 bases at J, with 13 bases between. CDR1 and CDR2 from the germline V gene are ENHRY and SYGVKD. This CDR3 region has 14 residues. The CDR3 reads CAISPDSSAYEQYF. Here the CDR3 DNA reads TGTGCCATCAGTCCGGACAGTTCGGCCTACGAGCAGTACTTC.

This chain connects TRBV5-1 to TRBJ2-7; D not resolved. Per the germline V gene, CDR1 is SGHRS and CDR2 is YFSETQ. Deletions cut 0 bases from V and 3 bases from J, with 7 bases between. The CDR3 sequence is 13 residues long. CDR3 in amino acids: CASSLVVNYEQYF. The CDR3 DNA reads TGCGCCAGCAGCTTGGTAGTGAACTACGAGCAGTACTTC.

To note about this clone: Other DNA sequences in this sample translate to the same CDR3. The chain couples TRBV10-3 to TRBJ1-1; 7 bases fit TRBD1. This CDR3 is 14 amino acids long. The germline CDR1 and CDR2 sequences are ENHRY and SYGVKD. After removal of 6 bases from V and 0 bases from J, the junction contained 4 bases not matched to a gene. Here the CDR3 reads CAIRLDRVNTEAFF. The CDR3 DNA reads TGTGCCATCAGACTTGACAGGGTGAACACTGAAGCTTTCTTT.

The chain joins TRBV7-2 to TRBJ2-7; 13 bases line up with TRBD2. Germline V gene lookup returns CDR1 SGHTA and CDR2 FQGNSA. The CDR3 spans 17 residues. J gave up 2 bases and V 3 bases, and 7 bases lay outside the gene matches. The CDR3 nucleotides are TGTGCCAGCAGCTTGGGGACTAGCGGGATTTCCGCCTACGAGCAGTACTTC. Residues: CASSLGTSGISAYEQYF. Looking up the rest from reference TRBV7-2 and TRBJ2-7 gives the full variable domain: GAGVSQSPSNKVTEKGKDVELRCDPISGHTALYWYRQSLGQGLEFLIYFQGNSAPDKSGLPSDRFSAERTGGSVSTLTIQRTQQEDSAVYLCASSLGTSGISAYEQYFGPGTRLTVT.

A note on this clone: This specimen includes other DNA sequences encoding the same CDR3. This chain uses TRBV6-5 with TRBJ2-7; 13 nucleotides agree with TRBD2. The CDR3 consists of 15 residues. Germline values: CDR1 MNHEY, CDR2 SVGAGI. Unmatched junction bases numbered 3, after V lost 5 bases and J lost 2 bases. CDR3 in DNA: TGTGCCAGCAGTAGGGGGACTAGCGGGACCTACGAGCAGTACTTC. This encodes CASSRGTSGTYEQYF.

The J gene is TRBJ2-3, the V gene TRBV11-2, with 9 bases fitting TRBD1. J was trimmed by 3 bases and V by 1 base; bases with no gene match: 5. Germline-derived CDR1 and CDR2 are SGHAT and FQNNGV. This CDR3 is built from 16 residues. The CDR3: CASSLVTGGRTDTQYF. The CDR3 region has the DNA TGTGCCAGCAGCTTAGTTACAGGGGGCAGGACAGATACGCAGTATTTT.

The chain is built from TRBV19 and TRBJ1-1; possibly TRBD1 for D (5 bases). CDR1 LNHDA and CDR2 SQIVND come from the germline V gene (reference sequence). V was trimmed by 3 bases and J by 10 bases, leaving 18 bases between them. The CDR3 totals 14 residues. The CDR3 DNA is TGTGCCAGTAGTATCGGGTGGGACTCACCGCCAGCTTTCTTT. It specifies CASSIGWDSPPAFF.